This entry describes one TCR beta chain. What it binds is not known. This record belongs to a study of OX40 agonist ivuxolimab in advanced cancers. Repertoires were generated with immunoSEQ multiplex PCR, while TCRdb's copy carries only in-frame clones and drops some. Here the sample spans tens of thousands of clones, approximately 91% being singletons. Study-level findings and limits: The authors did not determine the antigen specificity of the expanded peripheral T cells.

This TCR was sampled from an adult with an advanced solid tumor such as melanoma, head and neck, liver or kidney cancer. The sample consisted of CD4+ or CD8+ T cells sorted from blood, taken in a trial of the OX40 agonist ivuxolimab.

The CDR3 region is CASSALTGINQPQHF. The CDR3 DNA reads TGTGCCAGCAGCGCTTTGACAGGAATCAATCAGCCCCAGCATTTT. This chain connects TRBV2 to TRBJ1-5, with D perhaps matching TRBD1 (6 bases). Germline lookup yields CDR1 SNHLY and CDR2 FYNNEI. The V and J ends lost 6 bases and 3 bases respectively, with 15 bases between them. The CDR3 consists of 15 residues.